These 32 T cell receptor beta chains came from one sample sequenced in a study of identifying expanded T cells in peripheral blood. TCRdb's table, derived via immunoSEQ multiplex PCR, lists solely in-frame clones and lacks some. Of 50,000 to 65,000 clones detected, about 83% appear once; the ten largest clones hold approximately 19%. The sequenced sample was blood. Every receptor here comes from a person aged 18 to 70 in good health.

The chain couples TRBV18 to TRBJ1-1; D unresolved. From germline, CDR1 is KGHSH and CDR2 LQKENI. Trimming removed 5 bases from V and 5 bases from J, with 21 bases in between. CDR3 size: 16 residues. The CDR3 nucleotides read TGTGCCAGCTCATACGATTTGACGTCTGGCGGAACTGAAGCTTTCTTT. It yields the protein CASSYDLTSGGTEAFF.

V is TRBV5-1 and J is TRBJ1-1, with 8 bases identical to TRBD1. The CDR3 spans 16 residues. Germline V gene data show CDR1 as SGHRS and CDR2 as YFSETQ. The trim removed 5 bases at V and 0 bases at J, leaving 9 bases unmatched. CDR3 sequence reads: CASRRWTGTMNTEAFF. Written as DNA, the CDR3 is TGCGCCAGCAGACGGTGGACAGGGACCATGAACACTGAAGCTTTCTTT.

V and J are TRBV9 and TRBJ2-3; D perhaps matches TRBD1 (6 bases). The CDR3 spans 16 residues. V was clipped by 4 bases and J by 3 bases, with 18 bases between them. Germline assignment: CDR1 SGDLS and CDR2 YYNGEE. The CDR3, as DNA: TGTGCCAGCAGCCCACGTCCGGGACACAGAACAGATACGCAGTATTTT. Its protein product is CASSPRPGHRTDTQYF. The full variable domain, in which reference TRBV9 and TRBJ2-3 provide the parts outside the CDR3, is DSGVTQTPKHLITATGQRVTLRCSPRSGDLSVYWYQQSLDQGLQFLIQYYNGEERAKGNILERFSAQQFPDLHSELNLSSLELGDSALYFCASSPRPGHRTDTQYFGPGTRLTVL.

Here the CDR3 reads CASSGLAGTILGAGELFF. DNA of the CDR3: TGTGCCAGCAGCGGACTAGCGGGAACTATTCTAGGGGCCGGGGAGCTGTTTTTT. The V gene is TRBV4-2, the J gene TRBJ2-2; 12 nucleotides align to TRBD2. CDR1 is LGHNA, CDR2 YNFKEQ, per germline. This CDR3 contains 18 residues. The V segment lost 5 bases and the J segment 6 bases; nucleotides outside the gene matches: 13.

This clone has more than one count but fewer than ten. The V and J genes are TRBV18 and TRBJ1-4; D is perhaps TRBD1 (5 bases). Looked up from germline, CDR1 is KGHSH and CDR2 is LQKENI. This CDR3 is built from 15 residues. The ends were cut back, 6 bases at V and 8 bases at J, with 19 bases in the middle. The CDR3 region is CASSPPGLRKEKLFF. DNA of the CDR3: TGTGCCAGCTCCCCTCCGGGACTGCGGAAAGAAAAACTGTTTTTT.

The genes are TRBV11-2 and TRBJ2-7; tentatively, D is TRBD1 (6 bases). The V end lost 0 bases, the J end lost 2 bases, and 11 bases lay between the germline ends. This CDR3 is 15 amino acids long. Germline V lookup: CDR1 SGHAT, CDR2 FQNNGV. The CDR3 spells CASSLDLGQPYEQYF. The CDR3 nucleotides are TGTGCCAGCAGCTTAGATCTTGGACAGCCCTACGAGCAGTACTTC.

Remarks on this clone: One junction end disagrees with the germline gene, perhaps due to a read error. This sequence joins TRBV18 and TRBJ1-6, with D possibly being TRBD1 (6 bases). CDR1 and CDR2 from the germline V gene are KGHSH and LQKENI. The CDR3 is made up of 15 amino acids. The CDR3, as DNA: TGTGCCAGCTCACCACTAACAGGGATTAATTCACCCCGCCACTTT. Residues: CASSPLTGINSPRHF.

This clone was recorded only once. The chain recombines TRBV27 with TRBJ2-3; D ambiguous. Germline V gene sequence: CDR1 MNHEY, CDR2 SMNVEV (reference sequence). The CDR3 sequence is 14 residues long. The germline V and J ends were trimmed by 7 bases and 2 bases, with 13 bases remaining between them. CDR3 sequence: CASTTALSTDTQYF. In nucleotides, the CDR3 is TGTGCCAGCACGACCGCCCTTTCCACAGATACGCAGTATTTT.

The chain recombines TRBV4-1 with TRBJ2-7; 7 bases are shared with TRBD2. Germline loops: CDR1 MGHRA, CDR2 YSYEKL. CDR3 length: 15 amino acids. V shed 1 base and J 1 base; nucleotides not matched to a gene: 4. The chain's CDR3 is CASSQGDYPSYEQYF. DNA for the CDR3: TGCGCCAGCAGCCAAGGGGACTACCCGTCCTACGAGCAGTACTTC.

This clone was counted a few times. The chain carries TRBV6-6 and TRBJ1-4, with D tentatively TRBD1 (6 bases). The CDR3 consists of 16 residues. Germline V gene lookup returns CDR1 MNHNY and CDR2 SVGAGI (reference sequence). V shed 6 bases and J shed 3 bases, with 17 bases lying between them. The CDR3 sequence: CASSLRGGAANEKLFF. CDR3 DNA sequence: TGTGCCAGCAGCCTCCGGGGGGGGGCTGCTAATGAAAAACTGTTTTTT.

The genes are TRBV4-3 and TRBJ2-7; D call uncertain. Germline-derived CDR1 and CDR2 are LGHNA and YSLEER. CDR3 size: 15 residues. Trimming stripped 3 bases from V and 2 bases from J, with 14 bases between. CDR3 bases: TGCGCCAGCAGCCAGTACCAGACGGGCACCTACGAGCAGTACTTC. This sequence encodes CASSQYQTGTYEQYF.

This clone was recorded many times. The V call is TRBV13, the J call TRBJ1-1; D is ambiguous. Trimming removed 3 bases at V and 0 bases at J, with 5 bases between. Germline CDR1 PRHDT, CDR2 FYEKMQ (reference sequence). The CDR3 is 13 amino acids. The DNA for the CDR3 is TGTGCCAGCAGCTTCCCCCTGAACACTGAAGCTTTCTTT. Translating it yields CASSFPLNTEAFF.

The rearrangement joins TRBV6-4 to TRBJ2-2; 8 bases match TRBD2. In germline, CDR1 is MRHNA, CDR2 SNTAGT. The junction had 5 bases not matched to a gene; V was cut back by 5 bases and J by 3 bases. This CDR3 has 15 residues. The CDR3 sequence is CASSKTSGYTGELFF. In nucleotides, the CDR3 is TGTGCCAGCAGTAAAACTAGCGGATACACCGGGGAGCTGTTTTTT.

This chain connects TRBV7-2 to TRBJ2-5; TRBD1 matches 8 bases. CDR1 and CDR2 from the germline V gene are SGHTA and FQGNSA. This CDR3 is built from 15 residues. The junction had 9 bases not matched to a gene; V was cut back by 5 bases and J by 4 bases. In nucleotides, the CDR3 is TGTGCCAGCAGCCGACCCCAGGGGGCGGGAGAGACCCAGTACTTC. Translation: CASSRPQGAGETQYF. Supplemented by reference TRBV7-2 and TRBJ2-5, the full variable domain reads GAGVSQSPSNKVTEKGKDVELRCDPISGHTALYWYRQSLGQGLEFLIYFQGNSAPDKSGLPSDRFSAERTGGSVSTLTIQRTQQEDSAVYLCASSRPQGAGETQYFGPGTRLLVL.

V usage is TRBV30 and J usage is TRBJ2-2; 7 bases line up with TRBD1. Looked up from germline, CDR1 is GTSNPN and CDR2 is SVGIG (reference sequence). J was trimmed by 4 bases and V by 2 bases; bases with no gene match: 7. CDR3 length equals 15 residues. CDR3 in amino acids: CAWSPDRLGTGELFF. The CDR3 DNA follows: TGTGCCTGGAGTCCGGACAGGTTAGGCACCGGGGAGCTGTTTTTT.

The CDR3 nucleotides read TGCGCCAGCAGCTTGGCCACTGCCATAAGCGGGAGTACCTACGAGCAGTACTTC. Protein: CASSLATAISGSTYEQYF. V and J are TRBV5-1 and TRBJ2-7; 8 bases match TRBD2. The CDR3 runs 18 residues. The V and J ends lost 0 bases and 2 bases, in that order; junction bases with no gene match: 13. Germline CDR1 SGHRS, CDR2 YFSETQ.

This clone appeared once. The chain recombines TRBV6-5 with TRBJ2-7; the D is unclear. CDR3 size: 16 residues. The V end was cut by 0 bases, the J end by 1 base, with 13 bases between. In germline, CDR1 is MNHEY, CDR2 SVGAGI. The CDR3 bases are TGTGCCAGCAGTTACTCCGAAGGGTTTAAATCCTACGAGCAGTACTTC. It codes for CASSYSEGFKSYEQYF.

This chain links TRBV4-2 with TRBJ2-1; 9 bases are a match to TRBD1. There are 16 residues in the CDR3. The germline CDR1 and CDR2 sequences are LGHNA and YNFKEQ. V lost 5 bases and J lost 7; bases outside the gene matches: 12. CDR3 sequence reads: CASSTSLGTGRNEQFF. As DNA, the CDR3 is TGTGCCAGCAGCACCAGCCTTGGGACAGGGCGGAATGAGCAGTTCTTC.

The CDR3 region is CASSLAGRKEETQYF. CDR3 nucleotides: TGTGCCAGCAGCTTAGCGGGGCGCAAAGAAGAGACCCAGTACTTC. The chain combines TRBV7-2 with TRBJ2-5; TRBD1 is a possible D gene (5 bases). V was shortened by 0 bases and J by 3 bases, with 11 bases between the two germline ends. CDR1 and CDR2 from the germline V gene are SGHTA and FQGNSA. The CDR3 totals 15 residues.

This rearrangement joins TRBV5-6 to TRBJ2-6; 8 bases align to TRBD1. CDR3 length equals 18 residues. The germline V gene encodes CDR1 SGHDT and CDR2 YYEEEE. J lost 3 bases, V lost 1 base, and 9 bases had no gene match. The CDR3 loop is CASSLLGQGLYGANVLTF. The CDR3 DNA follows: TGTGCCAGCAGCTTGTTAGGACAGGGACTTTATGGGGCCAACGTCCTGACTTTC.

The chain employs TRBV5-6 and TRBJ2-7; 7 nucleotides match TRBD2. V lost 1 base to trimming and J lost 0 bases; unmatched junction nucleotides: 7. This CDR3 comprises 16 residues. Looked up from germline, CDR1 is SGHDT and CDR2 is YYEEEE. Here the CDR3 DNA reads TGTGCCAGCAGCTTGTTGGGACTACAGAGCTCCTACGAGCAGTACGTC. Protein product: CASSLLGLQSSYEQYV.

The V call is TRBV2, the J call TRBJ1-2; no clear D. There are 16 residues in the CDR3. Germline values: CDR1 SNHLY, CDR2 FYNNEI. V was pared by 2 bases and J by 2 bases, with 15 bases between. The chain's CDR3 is CASSERGLPVNYGYTF. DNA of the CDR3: TGTGCCAGCAGTGAAAGAGGTCTACCCGTAAACTATGGCTACACCTTC.

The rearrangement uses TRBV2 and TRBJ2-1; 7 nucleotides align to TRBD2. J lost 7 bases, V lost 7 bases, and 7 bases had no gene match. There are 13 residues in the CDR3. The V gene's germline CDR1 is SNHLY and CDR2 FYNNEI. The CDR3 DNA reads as TGTGCCAGCATAGGCGGGAGAGGGAATGAGCAGTTCTTC. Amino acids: CASIGGRGNEQFF.

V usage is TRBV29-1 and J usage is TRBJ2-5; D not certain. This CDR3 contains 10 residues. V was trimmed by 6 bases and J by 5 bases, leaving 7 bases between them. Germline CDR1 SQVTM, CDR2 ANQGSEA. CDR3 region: CSVKQETQYF. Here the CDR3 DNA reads TGCAGCGTAAAACAGGAGACCCAGTACTTC. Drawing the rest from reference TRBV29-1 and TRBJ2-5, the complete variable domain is SAVISQKPSRDICQRGTSLTIQCQVDSQVTMMFWYRQQPGQSLTLIATANQGSEATYESGFVIDKFPISRPNLTFSTLTVSNMSPEDSSIYLCSVKQETQYFGPGTRLLVL.

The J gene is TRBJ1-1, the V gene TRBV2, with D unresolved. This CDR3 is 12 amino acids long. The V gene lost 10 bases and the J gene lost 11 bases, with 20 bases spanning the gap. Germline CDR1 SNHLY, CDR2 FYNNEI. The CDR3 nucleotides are TGTGCCACCCAGGTTGCCACGAGTAGGGCTTTCTTT. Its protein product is CATQVATSRAFF.

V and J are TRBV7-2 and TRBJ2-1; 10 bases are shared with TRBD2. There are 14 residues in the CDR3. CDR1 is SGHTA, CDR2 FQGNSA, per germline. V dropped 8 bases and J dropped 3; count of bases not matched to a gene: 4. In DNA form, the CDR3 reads TGTGCCAGCTTCATAGCGGGAGGCTACAATGAGCAGTTCTTC. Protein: CASFIAGGYNEQFF.

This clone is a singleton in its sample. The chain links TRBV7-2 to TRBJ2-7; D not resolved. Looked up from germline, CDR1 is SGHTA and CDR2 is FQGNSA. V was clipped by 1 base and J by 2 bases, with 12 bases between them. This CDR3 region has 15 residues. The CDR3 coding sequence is TGTGCCAGCAGCTTAGGGGTTTCAGCAACCTACGAGCAGTACTTC. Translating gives CASSLGVSATYEQYF.

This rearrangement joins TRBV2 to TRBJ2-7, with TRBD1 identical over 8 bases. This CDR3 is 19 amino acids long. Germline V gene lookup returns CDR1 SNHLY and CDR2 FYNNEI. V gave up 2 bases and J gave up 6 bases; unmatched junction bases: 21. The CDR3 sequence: CASSELNRGRQGAQGEQYF. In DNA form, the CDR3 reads TGTGCCAGCAGTGAACTTAATCGGGGGCGGCAGGGGGCGCAAGGCGAGCAGTACTTC.

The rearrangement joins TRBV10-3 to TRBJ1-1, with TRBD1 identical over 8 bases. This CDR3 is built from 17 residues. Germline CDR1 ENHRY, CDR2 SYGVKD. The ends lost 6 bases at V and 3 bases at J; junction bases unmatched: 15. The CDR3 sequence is CAISTSPGQGRHTEAFF. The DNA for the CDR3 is TGTGCCATCAGCACATCACCCGGACAGGGACGGCACACTGAAGCTTTCTTT.

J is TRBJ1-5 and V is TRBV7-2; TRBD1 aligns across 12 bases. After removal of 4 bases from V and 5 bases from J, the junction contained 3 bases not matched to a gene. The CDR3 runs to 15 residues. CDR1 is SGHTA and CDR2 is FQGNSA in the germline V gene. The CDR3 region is CASSWGTGGYQPQHF. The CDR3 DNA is TGTGCCAGCAGCTGGGGGACAGGGGGCTATCAGCCCCAGCATTTT.

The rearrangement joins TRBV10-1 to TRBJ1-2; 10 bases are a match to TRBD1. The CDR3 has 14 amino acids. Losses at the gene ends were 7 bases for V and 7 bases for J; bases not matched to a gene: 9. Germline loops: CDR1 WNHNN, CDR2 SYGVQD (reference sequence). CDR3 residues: CASIPTGGGGGYTF. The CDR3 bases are TGCGCCAGCATCCCGACAGGGGGCGGTGGTGGCTACACCTTC.

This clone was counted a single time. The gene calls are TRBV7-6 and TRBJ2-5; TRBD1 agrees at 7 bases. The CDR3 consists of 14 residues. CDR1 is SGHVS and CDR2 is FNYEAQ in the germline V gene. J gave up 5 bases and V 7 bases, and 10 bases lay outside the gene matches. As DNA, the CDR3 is TGTGCCAGCAACCATGGCGGACAGGCGGAGACCCAGTACTTC. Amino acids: CASNHGGQAETQYF.